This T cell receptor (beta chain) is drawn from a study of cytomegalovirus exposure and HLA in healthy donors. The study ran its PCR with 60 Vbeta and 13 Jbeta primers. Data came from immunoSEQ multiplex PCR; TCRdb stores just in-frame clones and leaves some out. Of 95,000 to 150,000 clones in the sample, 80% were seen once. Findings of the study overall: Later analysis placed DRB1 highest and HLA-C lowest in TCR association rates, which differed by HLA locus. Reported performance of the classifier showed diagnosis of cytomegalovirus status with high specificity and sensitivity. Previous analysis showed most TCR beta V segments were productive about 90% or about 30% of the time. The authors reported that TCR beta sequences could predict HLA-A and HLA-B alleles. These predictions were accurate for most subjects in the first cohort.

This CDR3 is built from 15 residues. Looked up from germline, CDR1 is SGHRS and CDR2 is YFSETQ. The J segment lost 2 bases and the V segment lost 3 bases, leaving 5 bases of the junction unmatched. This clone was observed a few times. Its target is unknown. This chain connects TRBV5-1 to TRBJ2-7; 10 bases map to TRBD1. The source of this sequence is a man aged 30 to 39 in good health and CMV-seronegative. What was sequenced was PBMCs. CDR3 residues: CASSSRDRGTYEQYF. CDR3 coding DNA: TGCGCCAGCAGCTCCCGGGACAGGGGAACCTACGAGCAGTACTTC. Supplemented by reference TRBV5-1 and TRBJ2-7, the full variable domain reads KAGVTQTPRYLIKTRGQQVTLSCSPISGHRSVSWYQQTPGQGLQFLFEYFSETQRNKGNFPGRFSGRQFSNSRSEMNVSTLELGDSALYLCASSSRDRGTYEQYFGPGTRLTVT.